The table lists the clone carrying this T cell receptor beta chain with a count of one. No antigen is known for it. The data belong to a study of T cell responses to AZD1222 COVID-19 vaccine. Study results and caveats: Spike-specific TCR breadth and depth went up after people got two AZD1222 doses. Just a handful of AZD1222 recipients were seropositive at baseline. Repertoires were sampled only after the peak T cell response. Females made up more of the donors, who were largely white British, and clonal diversity may have come out too low.

This CDR3 has 12 amino acids. TCRdb's copy holds only in-frame clones and misses some; the assay was immunoSEQ multiplex PCR. The sample contains around 110,000 clones, 85% to 90% of which appear only once. The sequence was collected from an adult in good health. Sequenced material: peripheral blood, taken on day 0 of AZD1222 vaccination. V gene TRBV21-1 combines with J gene TRBJ1-2. TRBV21-1 is a pseudogene. CDR3 region: CVPPVPNYGYTF. The CDR3 coding sequence is TGTGTCCCCCCGGTACCTAACTATGGCTACACCTTC.